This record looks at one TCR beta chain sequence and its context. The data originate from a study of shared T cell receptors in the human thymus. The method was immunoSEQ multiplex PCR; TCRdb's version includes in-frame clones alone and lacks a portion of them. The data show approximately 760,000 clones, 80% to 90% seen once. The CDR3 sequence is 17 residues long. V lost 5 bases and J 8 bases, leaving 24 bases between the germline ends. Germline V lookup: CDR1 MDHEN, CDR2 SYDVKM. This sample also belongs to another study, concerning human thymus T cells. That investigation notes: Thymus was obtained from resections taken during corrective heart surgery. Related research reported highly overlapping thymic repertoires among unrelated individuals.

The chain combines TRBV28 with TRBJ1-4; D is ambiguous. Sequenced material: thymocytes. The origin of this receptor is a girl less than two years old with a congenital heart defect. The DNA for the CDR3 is TGTGCCAGCAGTCCGAACCTGGAAGGACCTCGAGGGGAAAAACTGTTTTTT. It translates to CASSPNLEGPRGEKLFF.